These T cell receptor beta chains were read from a single sample in a study of T cell responses to AZD1222 COVID-19 vaccine. Data came from immunoSEQ multiplex PCR; TCRdb stores just in-frame clones and leaves some out. The table includes roughly 110,000 clones, approximately 90% detected once. This specimen consisted of peripheral blood, obtained 28 days after the second AZD1222 dose. These receptors were obtained from an adult who received the AZD1222 COVID-19 vaccine. CDR3s include the opening cysteine and the closing phenylalanine or tryptophan. The D gene is left open where the match is weak. Size is omitted from some rows. Given values are once, few, many or a class for expanded clones.

>TRBJ2-5|TRBV19|.|.
CASSGSGSGETQYF
TGTGCCAGTAGTGGCTCGGGGTCGGGAGAGACCCAGTACTTC
>TRBJ1-5|TRBV5-5|.|.
CASSLALGSNQPQHF
TGTGCCAGCAGCTTGGCACTGGGCAGCAATCAGCCCCAGCATTTT
>TRBJ1-1|TRBV28|.|.
CASRDSGAGEAFF
TGTGCCAGCAGGGATTCAGGGGCCGGGGAAGCTTTCTTT
>TRBJ2-1|TRBV4-2|.|.
CASSQEKLVGANEQFF
TGTGCCAGCAGCCAAGAGAAGTTGGTGGGGGCCAATGAGCAGTTCTTC
>TRBJ2-2|TRBV7-3|.|.
CASSLSSTGELFF
TGTGCCAGCAGCTTAAGCTCTACCGGGGAGCTGTTTTTT
>TRBJ2-1|TRBV6-4|.|.
CASSDQGTTYNEQFF
TGTGCCAGCAGTGATCAGGGCACAACCTACAATGAGCAGTTCTTC
>TRBJ2-7|TRBV27|few|.
CASSAPGRNYEQYF
TGTGCCAGCAGTGCTCCGGGACGAAACTACGAGCAGTACTTC
>TRBJ2-4|TRBV3-1/TRBV3-2|.|TRBD1
CASSQEATPPQGQVAKNIQYF
TGTGCCAGCAGCCAAGAGGCCACACCACCACAGGGACAGGTAGCCAAAAACATTCAGTACTTC
>TRBJ2-3|TRBV29-1|.|.
CSVEGTGADTQYF
TGCAGCGTTGAAGGGACCGGGGCAGATACGCAGTATTTT
>TRBJ1-4|TRBV6-5|.|.
CASGPGATNEKLFF
TGTGCCAGCGGACCCGGAGCAACTAATGAAAAACTGTTTTTT
>TRBJ1-1|TRBV12-3/TRBV12-4|.|.
CASTPAMNTEAFF
TGTGCCAGCACCCCAGCTATGAACACTGAAGCTTTCTTT
>TRBJ2-3|TRBV28|.|TRBD2
CASSLYLGTSGGATDTQYF
TGTGCCAGCAGTCTCTATCTCGGGACTAGCGGGGGAGCCACAGATACGCAGTATTTT
>TRBJ2-7|TRBV5-1|once|TRBD1
CASSSSGQTNYEQYF
TGCGCCAGCAGCTCCTCGGGACAGACCAACTACGAGCAGTACTTC
>TRBJ1-2|TRBV6-5|.|.
CASSYTGDLFYGYTF
TGTGCCAGCAGTTACACCGGGGATCTTTTTTATGGCTACACCTTC
>TRBJ2-2|TRBV7-2|.|.
CASSLQATNTGELFF
TGTGCCAGCAGCTTACAGGCGACGAACACCGGGGAGCTGTTTTTT
>TRBJ2-7|TRBV6-1|.|.
CASSEAGDFYEQYF
TGTGCCAGCAGTGAAGCTGGCGACTTCTACGAGCAGTACTTC
>TRBJ1-1|TRBV6-5|.|.
CACQQGWDTEAFF
TGTGCCTGTCAACAGGGTTGGGACACTGAAGCTTTCTTT
>TRBJ2-2|TRBV4-2|.|.
CASSPLTQNQNTGELFF
TGTGCCAGCAGCCCCCTGACACAAAATCAGAACACCGGGGAGCTGTTTTTT
>TRBJ1-1|TRBV30|.|.
CAWDKGLGAFEAFF
TGTGCCTGGGACAAAGGTTTGGGGGCGTTTGAAGCTTTCTTT
>TRBJ2-1|TRBV6-5|.|.
CASSSLVGQFF
TGTGCCAGCAGTTCCCTAGTCGGGCAGTTCTTC
>TRBJ1-1|TRBV15|.|TRBD1
CATSRGTGGSEAFF
TGTGCCACCAGCAGAGGGACAGGGGGCTCTGAAGCTTTCTTT
>TRBJ2-7|TRBV6-2/TRBV6-3|.|.
CASSRQNPYEQYF
TGTGCCAGCAGTAGACAGAACCCCTACGAGCAGTACTTC
>TRBJ2-1|TRBV2|.|.
CASRTRAYNEQFF
TGTGCCAGCAGAACTCGGGCCTACAATGAGCAGTTCTTC
>TRBJ2-7|TRBV5-6|.|.
CASSVGQNLNYEQYF
TGTGCCAGCAGCGTGGGACAAAATCTAAATTACGAGCAGTACTTC
>TRBJ2-7|TRBV10-2|.|TRBD1
CASRPGTGPYEQYF
TGCGCCAGCAGGCCCGGGACAGGGCCCTACGAGCAGTACTTC
>TRBJ2-1|TRBV7-3|once|TRBD2
CASSLRAGEGNEQFF
TGTGCCAGCAGCTTAAGAGCCGGGGAGGGGAATGAGCAGTTCTTC